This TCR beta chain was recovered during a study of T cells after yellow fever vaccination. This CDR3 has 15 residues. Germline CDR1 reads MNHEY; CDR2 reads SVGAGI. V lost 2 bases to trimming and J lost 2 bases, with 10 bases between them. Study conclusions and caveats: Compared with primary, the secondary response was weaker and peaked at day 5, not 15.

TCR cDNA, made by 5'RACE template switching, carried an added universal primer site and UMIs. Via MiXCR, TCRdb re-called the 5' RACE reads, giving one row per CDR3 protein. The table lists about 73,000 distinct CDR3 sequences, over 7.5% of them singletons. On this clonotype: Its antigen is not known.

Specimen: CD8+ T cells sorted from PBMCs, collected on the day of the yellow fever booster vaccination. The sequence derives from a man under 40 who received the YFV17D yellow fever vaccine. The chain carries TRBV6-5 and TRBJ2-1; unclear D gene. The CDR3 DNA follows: TGTGCCAGCAGTTACGAGAGTAACCCCTACAATGAGCAGTTCTTC. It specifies CASSYESNPYNEQFF.